These 5 T cell receptor beta chains were all obtained from the same sample, sequenced in a study of control samples from healthy donors and cancer patients. Using immunoSEQ multiplex PCR, the repertoire was profiled, and TCRdb retains in-frame clones only, with some absent. Of 50,000 to 55,000 clones in the sample, approximately 89% were seen once. The sample was PBMCs. The source of these receptors is a man aged 35 to 55 with colorectal cancer.

This chain joins TRBV24-1 and TRBJ2-3; D is uncertain. V was clipped by 0 bases and J by 4 bases, with 10 bases between them. The CDR3 contains 15 residues. CDR1 and CDR2 (germline): KGHDR, SFDVKD. The CDR3 DNA sequence: TGTGCCACCAGTGATTTGATCGAGCCGGCAGATACGCAGTATTTT. The encoded protein is CATSDLIEPADTQYF.

With respect to this clone: The germline gene is not matched at one end of the junction; a read error may be the cause. The J gene is TRBJ2-7, the V gene TRBV3-1 (or the pseudogene TRBV3-2); 14 positions match TRBD2. This CDR3 has 16 residues. CDR1 and CDR2 (germline): LGHDT, YNNKEL (reference sequence). CDR3 loop: CANSPGTSGSNYEQYF. In nucleotides, the CDR3 is TGTGCCAACAGCCCAGGGACTAGCGGGAGCAACTACGAGCAGTACTTC.

This chain uses TRBV15 with TRBJ2-1, with 10 bases fitting TRBD2. The CDR3 loop spans 13 amino acids. The V gene's germline CDR1 is LNHNV and CDR2 YYDKDF (reference sequence). J was trimmed by 3 bases and V by 8 bases; bases with no gene match: 1. The CDR3 region is CATRLAGYNEQFF. CDR3 in DNA: TGTGCCACCCGACTAGCGGGCTACAATGAGCAGTTCTTC.

CDR3 residues: CATQTVSGNTIYF. The CDR3 nucleotides are TGTGCCACCCAGACAGTCTCTGGAAACACCATATATTTT. This chain uses TRBV12-3 or TRBV12-4 with TRBJ1-3, with D perhaps matching TRBD1 (5 bases). The V end lost 10 bases, the J end lost 0 bases, and 10 bases lay between the germline ends. This CDR3 has 13 residues.

A single count supports this clone. The rearrangement joins TRBV24-1 to TRBJ2-3; 7 bases are a match to TRBD1. Per the germline V gene, CDR1 is KGHDR and CDR2 is SFDVKD. The CDR3 consists of 13 residues. Trimming cost V 8 bases and J 3 bases; bases outside gene matches: 4. The CDR3 nucleotides are TGTGCCACCACTGACAGGGTGACAGATACGCAGTATTTT. This encodes CATTDRVTDTQYF.